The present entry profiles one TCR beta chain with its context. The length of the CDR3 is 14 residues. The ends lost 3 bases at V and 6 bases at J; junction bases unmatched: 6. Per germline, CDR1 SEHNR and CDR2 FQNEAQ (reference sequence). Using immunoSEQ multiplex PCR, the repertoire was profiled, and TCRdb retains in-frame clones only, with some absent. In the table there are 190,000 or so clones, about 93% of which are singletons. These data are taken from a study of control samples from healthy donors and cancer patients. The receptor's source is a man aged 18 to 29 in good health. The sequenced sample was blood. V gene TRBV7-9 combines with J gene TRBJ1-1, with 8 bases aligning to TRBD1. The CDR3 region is CASSFGQGKAEAFF. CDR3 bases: TGTGCCAGCAGCTTTGGACAGGGAAAGGCTGAAGCTTTCTTT.